Shown below are 17 T cell receptor beta chains from a single sample sequenced in a study of blood T cells in healthy people across ages. With a J-beta primer mix and a sample-barcoded 5' primer, a second PCR ran 7 to 11 cycles. TCRdb reanalysed the 5' RACE reads using MiXCR and keeps one entry per CDR3 protein. The sample lists about 630,000 distinct CDR3 sequences; roughly 20% were seen once. The sequenced sample was blood. The receptors derive from a man aged 70-80 years in good health.

This clonotype was seen a handful of times. V and J are TRBV6-2 or TRBV6-3 and TRBJ2-2; D uncertain. The CDR3 runs 13 residues. V lost 8 bases to trimming and J lost 6 bases, with 13 bases between them. Germline CDR1 and CDR2: MNHEY and SVGEGT. CDR3 loop: CASESSIPGELFF. The CDR3 region has the DNA TGTGCCAGCGAAAGTAGCATCCCCGGGGAGCTGTTTTTT.

The table lists this clonotype with a few counts. The rearrangement uses TRBV2 and TRBJ2-4; possibly TRBD1 for D (5 bases). V was pared by 3 bases and J by 3 bases, with 15 bases between. In germline, CDR1 is SNHLY, CDR2 FYNNEI. The CDR3 length is 16 residues. The CDR3 loop is CASSESQAGGKNIQYF. The CDR3 bases are TGTGCCAGCAGTGAGTCACAGGCCGGCGGCAAAAACATTCAGTACTTC.

This clonotype occurred a few times. The J gene is TRBJ2-3, the V gene TRBV7-9; 9 bases are a match to TRBD2. Unmatched junction bases numbered 7, after V lost 4 bases and J lost 5 bases. The CDR3 is made up of 15 amino acids. Germline CDR1 reads SEHNR; CDR2 reads FQNEAQ (reference sequence). DNA for the CDR3: TGTGCCAGCAGCTCCTCTAGCGGGATGAGAGATACGCAGTATTTT. It codes for CASSSSSGMRDTQYF.

This chain uses TRBV12-3 or TRBV12-4 with TRBJ1-2, with D perhaps matching TRBD1 (5 bases). The CDR3 has 12 residues. Trimming removed 3 bases at V and 7 bases at J, with 9 bases between. The CDR3, as DNA: TGTGCCAGCAGTTTCAAGACAGCTGGCTACACCTTC. It is translated as CASSFKTAGYTF.

V usage is TRBV9 and J usage is TRBJ1-2, with D perhaps TRBD1 (5 bases). Germline CDR1 is SGDLS and CDR2 is YYNGEE. Trimming cost V 4 bases and J 6 bases, with 10 bases left between them. The CDR3 sequence is 12 residues long. This CDR3 is CASSPGADGYTF. CDR3 in DNA: TGTGCCAGCAGCCCCGGGGCGGATGGCTACACCTTC.

Points on this clonotype: Its ends do not fully match the called genes, so a read error is possible. The CDR3 here is CATSESGLAPDTQCF. CDR3 bases: TGTGCCACCAGTGAATCGGGACTAGCACCGGATACGCAGTGTTTT. The chain employs TRBV24-1 and TRBJ2-3; 9 positions agree with TRBD2. CDR1 and CDR2 from the germline V gene are KGHDR and SFDVKD. This CDR3 region has 15 residues.

The sample holds many counts of this clonotype. The V call is TRBV3-1, the J call TRBJ1-2; D is unclear. V lost 1 base and J lost 4, with 4 bases in between. This CDR3 is 12 amino acids long. The germline gives CDR1 LGHDT, CDR2 YNNKEL (reference sequence). DNA for the CDR3: TGTGCCAGCAGCCAAGGAATCTATGGCTACACCTTC. It codes for CASSQGIYGYTF.

This clonotype was seen more than once but under ten times. The chain uses TRBV24-1 and TRBJ1-5; TRBD1 aligns across 7 bases. The CDR3 length is 14 residues. V trimming: 4 bases; J trimming: 4 bases; junction bases outside the gene matches: 3. CDR1 and CDR2 from the germline V gene are KGHDR and SFDVKD. CDR3 in amino acids: CATSEGQINQPQHF. The CDR3 DNA is TGTGCCACCAGTGAGGGACAGATTAATCAGCCCCAGCATTTT.

This chain joins TRBV7-9 and TRBJ2-3, with TRBD2 as a possible D gene (5 bases). V was pared by 3 bases and J by 5 bases, with 12 bases between. Germline-derived CDR1 and CDR2 are SEHNR and FQNEAQ (reference sequence). This CDR3 region has 14 residues. CDR3 DNA: TGTGCCAGCAGCTTGTCGACTAACAAAGATACGCAGTATTTT. Translating gives CASSLSTNKDTQYF.

This clonotype was observed a handful of times. CDR3 sequence (DNA): TGTGCCAGCACGGATCTAGCCCCAGATACGCAGTATTTT. It translates to CASTDLAPDTQYF. The V and J genes are TRBV2 and TRBJ2-3, with a tentative D call TRBD2 (5 bases). Germline assignment: CDR1 SNHLY and CDR2 FYNNEI. Trimming took off 7 bases at V and 4 bases at J, with 12 bases between the two ends. CDR3 length equals 13 residues.

This clonotype was counted between two and nine times. The rearrangement joins TRBV4-1 to TRBJ2-3; D remains unclear. Trimming removed 6 bases from V and 2 bases from J, with 15 bases in between. The CDR3 consists of 15 residues. CDR1 MGHRA and CDR2 YSYEKL come from the germline V gene. CDR3: CASSRIGPSTDTQYF. The CDR3 bases are TGCGCCAGCAGTCGTATAGGGCCCTCCACAGATACGCAGTATTTT.

This clonotype was detected many times. CDR3 sequence: CSVIGGKNIQYF. CDR3 DNA: TGCAGCGTTATAGGCGGCAAAAACATTCAGTACTTC. This chain connects TRBV29-1 to TRBJ2-4; D gene ambiguous. CDR1 and CDR2 from the germline V gene are SQVTM and ANQGSEA. This CDR3 contains 12 residues. The germline V and J ends were trimmed by 5 bases and 3 bases, with 8 bases remaining between them.

J is TRBJ2-2 and V is TRBV14, with D uncertain. The CDR3 is made up of 13 amino acids. V was cut by 1 base and J by 4 bases, with 4 bases left in between. Germline CDR1 and CDR2: SGHDN and FVKESK. The CDR3 region is CASSQAPTGELFF. CDR3 DNA: TGTGCCAGCAGCCAAGCACCCACCGGGGAGCTGTTTTTT.

The chain employs TRBV12-3 or TRBV12-4 and TRBJ2-1; a weak D match, TRBD1 (6 bases). V lost 7 bases to trimming and J lost 5 bases, with 18 bases between them. The CDR3 has 15 residues. CDR3 amino acids: CASTNLGASHNEQFF. Written as DNA, the CDR3 is TGTGCCAGCACCAACCTGGGGGCTAGTCACAATGAGCAGTTCTTC.

This clonotype was detected many times. V usage is TRBV5-1 and J usage is TRBJ2-3, with TRBD1 matching 9 bases. The ends lost 8 bases at V and 4 bases at J; junction bases unmatched: 8. Germline V gene lookup returns CDR1 SGHRS and CDR2 YFSETQ. CDR3 length equals 14 residues. The CDR3 is CARALTGGADTQYF. The CDR3 nucleotides are TGCGCCAGGGCCCTGACAGGGGGGGCAGATACGCAGTATTTT.

There are a few counts of this clonotype. The chain combines TRBV6-2 or TRBV6-3 with TRBJ2-1; 8 nucleotides agree with TRBD2. This CDR3 region has 15 residues. With 6 bases clipped from V and 3 bases from J, the junction kept 7 bases outside the gene matches. Germline CDR1 is MNHEY and CDR2 is SVGEGT. The CDR3 is CASSTATSDYNEQFF. The CDR3 DNA reads as TGTGCCAGCAGCACTGCGACTAGCGACTACAATGAGCAGTTCTTC.

This clonotype appeared many times. The chain carries TRBV25-1 and TRBJ1-4; D uncertain. Germline CDR1 is MGHDK and CDR2 is SYGVNS. Trimming removed 10 bases from V and 8 bases from J, with 8 bases in between. This CDR3 comprises 10 residues. CDR3 coding DNA: TGTGCCACAGAAGGGGAAAAACTGTTTTTT. Protein sequence: CATEGEKLFF.